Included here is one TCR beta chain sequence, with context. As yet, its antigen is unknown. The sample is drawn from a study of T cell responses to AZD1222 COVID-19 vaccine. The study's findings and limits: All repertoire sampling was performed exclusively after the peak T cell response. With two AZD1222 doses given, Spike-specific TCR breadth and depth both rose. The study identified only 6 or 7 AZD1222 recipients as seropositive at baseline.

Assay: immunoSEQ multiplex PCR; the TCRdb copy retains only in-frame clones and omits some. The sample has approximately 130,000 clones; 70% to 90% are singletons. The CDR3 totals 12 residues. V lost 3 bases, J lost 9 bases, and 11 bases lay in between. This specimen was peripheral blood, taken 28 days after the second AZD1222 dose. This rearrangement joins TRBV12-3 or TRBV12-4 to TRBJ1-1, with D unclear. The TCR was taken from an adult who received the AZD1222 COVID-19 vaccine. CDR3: CASSFLIEQAFF. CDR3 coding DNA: TGTGCCAGCAGTTTTTTGATCGAGCAAGCTTTCTTT.